Listed below are T cell receptor beta chains from one sample, sequenced in a study of blood T cell repertoires in COVID-19. Sequencing was performed with immunoSEQ multiplex PCR; in TCRdb, only in-frame clones are kept and a portion is missing. The table records more than 200,000 clones, 88% of them present only once. The sequencing input was peripheral blood. Receptor source: a woman younger than 45 with COVID-19, enrolled during active disease. The CDR3 runs from the conserved cysteine through the conserved F or W. D genes are given only for firm matches. The listing skips clone size in some rows; elsewhere it reads once, few, many or a size class.

V: TRBV11-3; size: NA; D: NA; J: TRBJ2-3; DNA: TGTGCCAGCAGCTTAACCCCAACCCTCGGGGGCACAGATACGCAGTATTTT; CDR3: CASSLTPTLGGTDTQYF
V: TRBV7-2; size: NA; D: NA; J: TRBJ1-2; DNA: TGTGCCAGCAGCTTAGCTTTTGACAGGCCCCAAACCTATGGCTACACCTTC; CDR3: CASSLAFDRPQTYGYTF
V: TRBV7-2; size: NA; D: TRBD2; J: TRBJ2-3; DNA: TGTGCCAGCAAAAACCTACCGGGGGGGCCAATAGATACGCAGTATTTT; CDR3: CASKNLPGGPIDTQYF
V: TRBV4-1; size: NA; D: NA; J: TRBJ2-1; DNA: TGCGCCAGCAGCCAAGGAGGACAAGAGCAGTTCTTC; CDR3: CASSQGGQEQFF
V: TRBV25-1; size: NA; D: NA; J: TRBJ2-5; DNA: TGTGCCAGCAGTGGGGTCCGCGGGACCCAGTACTTC; CDR3: CASSGVRGTQYF
V: TRBV7-8; size: NA; D: TRBD2; J: TRBJ2-3; DNA: TGTGCCAGCAGCTTCGCGGGGGGTTGGCGGACTAGCACAGATACGCAGTATTTT; CDR3: CASSFAGGWRTSTDTQYF
V: TRBV4-3; size: NA; D: NA; J: TRBJ2-3; DNA: TGCGCCAGCAGCCAACTACTAGTATCGGGCACGGATACGCAGTATTTT; CDR3: CASSQLLVSGTDTQYF
V: TRBV5-5; size: NA; D: TRBD1; J: TRBJ2-1; DNA: TGTGCCAGCAGCTGGGGGACAGGGAATGAGCAGTTCTTC; CDR3: CASSWGTGNEQFF
V: TRBV6-2/TRBV6-3; size: NA; D: TRBD1; J: TRBJ2-7; DNA: TGTGCCAGCAGTTTTCCGGGACAGGGGGCTAGTTACGTCCCCTACGAGCAGTACTTC; CDR3: CASSFPGQGASYVPYEQYF
V: TRBV7-2; size: NA; D: TRBD1; J: TRBJ2-7; DNA: TGTGCCAGCAGCTTAGGGGACAGGCACTCCTACGAGCAGTACTTC; CDR3: CASSLGDRHSYEQYF
V: TRBV7-8; size: NA; D: NA; J: TRBJ1-5; DNA: TGTGCCAGCAGCTTAGGTCCGGAGGGAAATCAGCCCCAGCATTTT; CDR3: CASSLGPEGNQPQHF
V: TRBV11-3; size: NA; D: NA; J: TRBJ1-1; DNA: TGTGCCAGCAGCTTGGCCTACAGGGTAAGGAACACTGAAGCTTTCTTT; CDR3: CASSLAYRVRNTEAFF
V: TRBV2; size: NA; D: NA; J: TRBJ1-2; DNA: TGTGCCAGCAGTAACTTAGACAGATCCTATGGCTACACCTTC; CDR3: CASSNLDRSYGYTF
V: TRBV28; size: few; D: NA; J: TRBJ2-7; DNA: TGTGCCAGCAGTCCCGATACCCAGGGCAGGCTGGTCCATTCCCTTGTATGGCAGTACTTC; CDR3: CASSPDTQGRLVHSLVWQYF
V: TRBV29-1; size: NA; D: TRBD2; J: TRBJ2-4; DNA: TGCAGCGTTGAAGTAGGTTCTAGCGGTCGCATTCAGTACTTC; CDR3: CSVEVGSSGRIQYF
V: TRBV27; size: NA; D: NA; J: TRBJ1-1; DNA: TGTGCCAGCAGTTTAGGGCGAACGGCTGAAGCTTTCTTT; CDR3: CASSLGRTAEAFF
V: TRBV9; size: once; D: NA; J: TRBJ1-2; DNA: TGTGCCAGTTACACGGGGAATTATGGCTACACCTTC; CDR3: CASYTGNYGYTF
V: TRBV19; size: few; D: TRBD1; J: TRBJ2-3; DNA: TGTGCCAGTAGTCCCCGGGACAGGGGAAACACAGATACGCAGTATTTT; CDR3: CASSPRDRGNTDTQYF
V: TRBV27; size: NA; D: NA; J: TRBJ1-1; DNA: TGTGCCAGCAGTTTACTAGGGGGGGTCGGGCTGAACACTGAAGCTTTCTTT; CDR3: CASSLLGGVGLNTEAFF
V: TRBV5-5; size: NA; D: NA; J: TRBJ2-2; DNA: TGTGCCAGCAGCTTTAAGGGAGTGAACACCGGGGAGCTGTTTTTT; CDR3: CASSFKGVNTGELFF
V: TRBV19; size: NA; D: TRBD1; J: TRBJ1-3; DNA: TGTGCCAGTAGTGTTACAGGGGGACCTGGCTCTGGAAACACCATATATTTT; CDR3: CASSVTGGPGSGNTIYF
V: TRBV6-1; size: NA; D: NA; J: TRBJ1-2; DNA: TGTGCCAGCAGTGAAGCGCCCGGGGGGTATGGCTACACCTTC; CDR3: CASSEAPGGYGYTF
V: TRBV5-4; size: NA; D: TRBD2; J: TRBJ2-7; DNA: TGTGCCAGCAGCTATGGGACTAGCCTACCCTACGAGCAGTACTTC; CDR3: CASSYGTSLPYEQYF
V: TRBV27; size: NA; D: NA; J: TRBJ2-2; DNA: TGTGCCAGCAGTTTCGTCCCCGGGAACACCGGGGAGCTGTTTTTT; CDR3: CASSFVPGNTGELFF
V: TRBV5-6; size: NA; D: TRBD1; J: TRBJ1-2; DNA: TGTGCCAGCAGCTCCGGGACAGGGGTTAACTATGGCTACACCTTC; CDR3: CASSSGTGVNYGYTF
V: TRBV24-1; size: NA; D: TRBD2; J: TRBJ2-1; DNA: TGTGCCACCAGTGAGGGCGGGAGGGGGTACAATGAGCAGTTCTTC; CDR3: CATSEGGRGYNEQFF
V: TRBV6-2/TRBV6-3; size: NA; D: NA; J: TRBJ1-2; DNA: TGTGCCAGCAGACCTACTACCGGGACACCTTATGGCTACACCTTC; CDR3: CASRPTTGTPYGYTF
V: TRBV4-2; size: NA; D: TRBD2; J: TRBJ2-4; DNA: TGTGCCAGCAGCCATCCAGCTAGCGGGGGGAAAAACATTCAGTACTTC; CDR3: CASSHPASGGKNIQYF
V: TRBV7-2; size: NA; D: NA; J: TRBJ2-1; DNA: TGTGCCAGCAGCTTATCGGGGAGCTCCTACAATGAGCAGTTCTTC; CDR3: CASSLSGSSYNEQFF
V: TRBV10-1; size: few; D: NA; J: TRBJ2-6; DNA: TGCGCCAGCAGTGACCAGTCTGGGGCCAACGTCCTGACTTTC; CDR3: CASSDQSGANVLTF
V: TRBV9; size: NA; D: NA; J: TRBJ1-2; DNA: TGTGCCAGCAGCGTAGCGGGGGGGGACTATGGCTACACCTTC; CDR3: CASSVAGGDYGYTF
V: TRBV7-9; size: NA; D: TRBD2; J: TRBJ2-2; DNA: TGTGCCAGCAGCTTTAGCGGGAGTCCGGACGGGGAGCTGTTTTTT; CDR3: CASSFSGSPDGELFF
V: TRBV7-8; size: NA; D: TRBD2; J: TRBJ2-7; DNA: TGTGCCAGCAGCCTAAGACTAGCGGGACCTCCCCCTGCCTACGAGCAGTACTTC; CDR3: CASSLRLAGPPPAYEQYF
V: TRBV7-2; size: NA; D: TRBD2; J: TRBJ2-3; DNA: TGTGCCAGCAGCCCATCGGTGCTAGCGGGAGGAGATACGCAGTATTTT; CDR3: CASSPSVLAGGDTQYF
V: TRBV11-3; size: NA; D: TRBD1; J: TRBJ1-2; DNA: TGTGCCAGCAGCTTAGCCGGACAGGGGCTTGGCTACACCTTC; CDR3: CASSLAGQGLGYTF
V: TRBV5-8; size: NA; D: NA; J: TRBJ1-5; DNA: TGTGCCAGCAGGTTGCAGAGGAATCAGCCCCAGCATTTT; CDR3: CASRLQRNQPQHF